The present TCR beta chain was sequenced within a study of CXCR3-negative and CXCR3-positive naive CD8 T cells. Findings and limits, study-wide: The study found comparably high diversity in both naive subsets and much lower diversity in memory CD8+ cells.

It was by 5' RACE with UMI labels that the TRB cDNA libraries were prepared. TCRdb re-called the 5' RACE reads, yielding one record per CDR3 amino acid sequence without DNA. The sample has some 25,000 distinct CDR3 sequences. Germline-derived CDR1 and CDR2 are SQVTM and ANQGSEA. The CDR3 is 11 residues long. To note about this clonotype: What it binds is not known.

The TCR originated in a human donor in good health. Some clones in this sample may be carry-over from other donors' samples. This chain connects TRBV29-1 to TRBJ1-1; TCRdb selects TRBD1, and the lack of DNA leaves this call unchecked. The material sequenced was naive CXCR3- CD8+ T cells from blood. Specified subset: CD45RO-CCR7+CD27+CD95- naive CD8+ T cells lacking CXCR3 (TNR3-). CDR3 sequence: CSVLQGWEAFF.